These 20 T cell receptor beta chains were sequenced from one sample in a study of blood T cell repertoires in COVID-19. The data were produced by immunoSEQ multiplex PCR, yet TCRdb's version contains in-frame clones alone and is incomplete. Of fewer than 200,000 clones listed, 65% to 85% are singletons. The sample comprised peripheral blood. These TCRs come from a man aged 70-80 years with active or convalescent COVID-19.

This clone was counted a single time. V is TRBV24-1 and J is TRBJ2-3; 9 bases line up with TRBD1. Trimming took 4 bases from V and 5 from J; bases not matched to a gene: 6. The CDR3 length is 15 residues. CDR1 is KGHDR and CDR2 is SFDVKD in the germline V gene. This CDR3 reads CATSDPQGAGDTQYF. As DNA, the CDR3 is TGTGCCACCAGTGACCCACAGGGGGCCGGAGATACGCAGTATTTT.

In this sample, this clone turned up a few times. The CDR3 nucleotides are TGTGCCAGCGCCACACGTTATGATCAGCCCCAGCATTTT. It is translated as CASATRYDQPQHF. The chain joins TRBV6-6 to TRBJ1-5; D remains unclear. V was clipped by 8 bases and J by 5 bases, with 13 bases between them. The germline CDR1 and CDR2 sequences are MNHNY and SVGAGI (reference sequence). CDR3 size: 13 residues.

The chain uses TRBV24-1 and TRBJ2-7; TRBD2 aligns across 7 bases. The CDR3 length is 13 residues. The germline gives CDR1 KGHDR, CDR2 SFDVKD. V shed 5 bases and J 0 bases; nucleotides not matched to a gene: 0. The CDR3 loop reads CATSGGSSYEQYF. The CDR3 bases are TGTGCCACCAGTGGCGGGAGCTCCTACGAGCAGTACTTC.

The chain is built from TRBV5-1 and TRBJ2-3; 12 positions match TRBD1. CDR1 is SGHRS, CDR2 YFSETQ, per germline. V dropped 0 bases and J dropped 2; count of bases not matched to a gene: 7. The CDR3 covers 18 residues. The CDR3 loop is CASSLVGTGGHNTDTQYF. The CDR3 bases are TGCGCCAGCAGCTTGGTCGGGACAGGGGGCCATAACACAGATACGCAGTATTTT.

The CDR3 DNA follows: TGTGCCAGCAGCAACCGGGACAGGGGCACGAATGAGCAGTTCTTC. Protein product: CASSNRDRGTNEQFF. The rearrangement joins TRBV14 to TRBJ2-1, with TRBD1 matching 10 bases. The ends lost 5 bases at V and 7 bases at J; junction bases unmatched: 8. The germline gives CDR1 SGHDN, CDR2 FVKESK. The CDR3 runs 15 residues.

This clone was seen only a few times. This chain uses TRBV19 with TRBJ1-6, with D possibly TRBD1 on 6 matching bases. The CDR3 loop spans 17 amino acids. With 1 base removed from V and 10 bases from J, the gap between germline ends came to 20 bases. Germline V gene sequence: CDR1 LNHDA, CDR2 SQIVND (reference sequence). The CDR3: CASSIGGSGTRDSPLHF. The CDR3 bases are TGTGCCAGTAGTATAGGGGGCTCCGGGACAAGGGACTCACCCCTCCACTTT.

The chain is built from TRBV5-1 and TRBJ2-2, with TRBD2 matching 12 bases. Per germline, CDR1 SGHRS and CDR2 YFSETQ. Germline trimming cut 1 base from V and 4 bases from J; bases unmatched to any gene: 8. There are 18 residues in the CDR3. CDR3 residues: CASSLFLAGGPGTGELFF. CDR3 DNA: TGCGCCAGCAGCTTGTTCCTAGCGGGAGGGCCTGGCACCGGGGAGCTGTTTTTT.

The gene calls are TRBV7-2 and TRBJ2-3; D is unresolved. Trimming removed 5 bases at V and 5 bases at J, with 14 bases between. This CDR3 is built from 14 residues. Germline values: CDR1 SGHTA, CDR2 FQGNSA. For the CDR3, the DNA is TGTGCCAGCAGCGCGCACCTTTCACGAGATACGCAGTATTTT. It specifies CASSAHLSRDTQYF.

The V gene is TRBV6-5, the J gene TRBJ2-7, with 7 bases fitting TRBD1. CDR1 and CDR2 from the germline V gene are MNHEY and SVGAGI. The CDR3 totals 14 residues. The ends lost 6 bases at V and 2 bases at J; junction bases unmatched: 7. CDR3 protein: CASRGQVPPYEQYF. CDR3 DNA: TGTGCCAGCAGAGGACAGGTGCCCCCCTACGAGCAGTACTTC.

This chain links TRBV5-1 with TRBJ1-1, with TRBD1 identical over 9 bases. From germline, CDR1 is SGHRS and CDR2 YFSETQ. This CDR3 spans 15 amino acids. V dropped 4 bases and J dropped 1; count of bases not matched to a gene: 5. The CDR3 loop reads CASSLQGAENTEAFF. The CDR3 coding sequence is TGCGCCAGCAGCCTACAGGGGGCAGAGAACACTGAAGCTTTCTTT.

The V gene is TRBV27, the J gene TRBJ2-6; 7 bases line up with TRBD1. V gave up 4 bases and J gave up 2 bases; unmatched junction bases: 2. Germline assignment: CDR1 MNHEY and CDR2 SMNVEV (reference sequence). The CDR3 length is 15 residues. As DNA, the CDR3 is TGTGCCAGCAGTTCAGACAGGGCTGGGGCCAACGTCCTGACTTTC. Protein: CASSSDRAGANVLTF.

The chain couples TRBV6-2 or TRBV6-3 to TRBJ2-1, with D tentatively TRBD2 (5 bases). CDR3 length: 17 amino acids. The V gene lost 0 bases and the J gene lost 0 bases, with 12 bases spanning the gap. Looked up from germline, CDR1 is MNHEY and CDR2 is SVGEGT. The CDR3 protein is CASSYSRPGSSYNEQFF. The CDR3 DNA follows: TGTGCCAGCAGTTACTCGCGCCCGGGAAGCTCCTACAATGAGCAGTTCTTC.

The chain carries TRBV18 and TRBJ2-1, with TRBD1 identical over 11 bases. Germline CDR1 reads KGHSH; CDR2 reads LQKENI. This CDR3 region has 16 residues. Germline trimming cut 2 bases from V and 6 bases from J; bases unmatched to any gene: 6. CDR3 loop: CASSPRIGTGGNEQFF. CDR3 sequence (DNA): TGTGCCAGCTCACCAAGAATCGGGACAGGGGGCAATGAGCAGTTCTTC. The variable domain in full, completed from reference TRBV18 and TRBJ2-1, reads NAGVMQNPRHLVRRRGQEARLRCSPMKGHSHVYWYRQLPEEGLKFMVYLQKENIIDESGMPKERFSAEFPKEGPSILRIQQVVRGDSAAYFCASSPRIGTGGNEQFFGPGTRLTVL.

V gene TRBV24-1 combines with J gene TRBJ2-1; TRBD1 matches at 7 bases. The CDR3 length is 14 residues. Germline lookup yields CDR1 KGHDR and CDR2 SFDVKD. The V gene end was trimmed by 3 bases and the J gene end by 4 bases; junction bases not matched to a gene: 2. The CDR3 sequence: CATSDPTGYNEQFF. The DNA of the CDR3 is TGTGCCACCAGTGATCCGACAGGGTACAATGAGCAGTTCTTC.

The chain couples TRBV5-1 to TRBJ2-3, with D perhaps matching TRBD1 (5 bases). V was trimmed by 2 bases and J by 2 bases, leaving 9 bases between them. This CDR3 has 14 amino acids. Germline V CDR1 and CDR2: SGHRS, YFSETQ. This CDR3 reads CASSFQGPTDTQYF. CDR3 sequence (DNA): TGCGCCAGCAGCTTTCAGGGCCCCACAGATACGCAGTATTTT.

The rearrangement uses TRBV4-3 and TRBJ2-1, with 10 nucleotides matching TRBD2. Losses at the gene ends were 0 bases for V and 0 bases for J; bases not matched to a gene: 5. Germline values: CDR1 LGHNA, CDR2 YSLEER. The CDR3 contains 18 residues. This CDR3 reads CASSQESGRATSYNEQFF. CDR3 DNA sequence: TGCGCCAGCAGCCAAGAAAGCGGGAGGGCCACCTCCTACAATGAGCAGTTCTTC.

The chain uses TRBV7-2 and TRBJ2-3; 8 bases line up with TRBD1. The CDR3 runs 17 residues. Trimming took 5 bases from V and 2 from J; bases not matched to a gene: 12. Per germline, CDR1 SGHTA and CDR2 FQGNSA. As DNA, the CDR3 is TGTGCCAGCAGCCGTCGACCGGGACAGGACATCACAGATACGCAGTATTTT. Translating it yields CASSRRPGQDITDTQYF. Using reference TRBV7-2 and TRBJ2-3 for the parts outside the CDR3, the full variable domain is GAGVSQSPSNKVTEKGKDVELRCDPISGHTALYWYRQSLGQGLEFLIYFQGNSAPDKSGLPSDRFSAERTGGSVSTLTIQRTQQEDSAVYLCASSRRPGQDITDTQYFGPGTRLTVL.

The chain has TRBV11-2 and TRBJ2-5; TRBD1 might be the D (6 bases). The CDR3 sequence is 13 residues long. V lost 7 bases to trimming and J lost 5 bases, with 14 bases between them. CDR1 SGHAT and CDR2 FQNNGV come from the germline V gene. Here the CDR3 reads CASNKRGTETQYF. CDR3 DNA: TGTGCCAGCAACAAGAGGGGGACGGAGACCCAGTACTTC.

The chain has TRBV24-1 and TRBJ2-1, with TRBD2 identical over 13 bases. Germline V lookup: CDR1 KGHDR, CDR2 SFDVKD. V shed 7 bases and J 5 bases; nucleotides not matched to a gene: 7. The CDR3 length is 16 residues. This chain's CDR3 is CATRGTSGKGHNEQFF. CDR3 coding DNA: TGTGCCACCAGAGGGACTAGCGGGAAGGGGCACAATGAGCAGTTCTTC.

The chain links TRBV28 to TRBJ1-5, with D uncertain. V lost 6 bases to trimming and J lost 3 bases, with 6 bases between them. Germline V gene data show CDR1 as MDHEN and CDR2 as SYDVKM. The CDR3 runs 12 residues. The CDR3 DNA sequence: TGTGCCAGCAGGCGGTCCAATCAGCCCCAGCATTTT. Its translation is CASRRSNQPQHF.